Shown below are 19 T cell receptor beta chains from a single sample sequenced in a study of spatial heterogeneity in lung cancer. The sample's time point: sample taken at primary tumor resection. Each CDR3 protein is one row after TCRdb ran MiXCR on the 5' RACE reads. This sample has fewer than 20,000 distinct CDR3 sequences, with almost 6% found just once. These receptors have no identified antigens. The study's findings and limits: Counts that tracked tumor mutation counts were those of expanded intratumoral alpha and beta TCRs.

The material was lung tumor tissue, obtained at surgery. The receptors originated from a female donor with early-stage non-small cell lung cancer.

At least ten counts were recorded for this clonotype. A library prepared for alpha chains yielded this beta chain as an off-target read; its size is of little meaning. The rearrangement links TRBV5-4 to TRBJ1-2; weak D call: TRBD1 (5 bases). The CDR3 length is 14 residues. With 3 bases removed from V and 5 bases from J, the gap between germline ends came to 14 bases. The germline gives CDR1 SGHNT, CDR2 YYREEE (reference sequence). CDR3 bases: TGTGCCAGCAGCTCATCCGGGACGGTATATGGCTACACCTTC. This codes for CASSSSGTVYGYTF. Together with reference TRBV5-4 and TRBJ1-2, the CDR3 gives the full variable domain: ETGVTQSPTHLIKTRGQQVTLRCSSQSGHNTVSWYQQALGQGPQFIFQYYREEENGRGNFPPRFSGLQFPNYSSELNVNALELDDSALYLCASSSSGTVYGYTFGSGTRLTVV.

In its sample, this clonotype was seen many times. This beta chain represents an off-target read in a library built for alpha chains; its size is of limited meaning. The rearrangement links TRBV12-3 or TRBV12-4 to TRBJ2-7; D not certain. CDR3 length equals 14 residues. With 1 base removed from V and 1 base from J, the gap between germline ends came to 8 bases. The CDR3 spells CASSLGTDSYEQYF. CDR3 bases: TGTGCCAGCAGTTTAGGGACGGATTCCTACGAGCAGTACTTC.

This clonotype has ten or more counts. This beta chain slipped into a library made for alpha chains as a stray read, so its size is not meaningful. The rearrangement joins TRBV20-1 to TRBJ1-1; no definite D call. The V end lost 2 bases, the J end lost 8 bases, and 12 bases lay between the germline ends. This CDR3 is built from 12 residues. Germline V CDR1 and CDR2: DFQATT, SNEGSKA (reference sequence). The CDR3 region has the DNA TGCAGTGCTAGAAGGAGGTCAGAGGAAGCTTTCTTT. This gives the protein CSARRRSEEAFF.

This clonotype is termed medium-sized. This beta chain is off target for a library built for alpha chains, so its abundance means little. The rearrangement links TRBV29-1 to TRBJ2-7; D uncertain. Germline V gene sequence: CDR1 SQVTM, CDR2 ANQGSEA. With 1 base removed from V and 1 base from J, the gap between germline ends came to 5 bases. This CDR3 spans 12 amino acids. Written as DNA, the CDR3 is TGCAGCGTTGAAGGGATATCCTACGAGCAGTACTTC. It specifies CSVEGISYEQYF.

This clonotype was detected many times. This beta chain is a stray sequence in a library constructed for alpha chains; its clone size is not meaningful. This rearrangement joins TRBV28 to TRBJ2-7; D call uncertain. This CDR3 is 13 amino acids long. Trimming left V 4 bases short and J 0 bases short, with 7 bases between. Germline V gene lookup returns CDR1 MDHEN and CDR2 SYDVKM. The CDR3 reads CASSSGNSYEQYF. CDR3 coding DNA: TGTGCCAGCAGTTCAGGTAACTCCTACGAGCAGTACTTC.

This clonotype showed up many times. Since the library was made to target alpha chains, this beta chain is a stray read and its abundance is not meaningful. The chain joins TRBV7-8 to TRBJ2-2, with D perhaps matching TRBD1 (6 bases). The V end was cut by 7 bases, the J end by 0 bases, with 15 bases between. The CDR3 runs 16 residues. Germline CDR1 reads SGHVS; CDR2 reads FQNEAQ. CDR3 region: CASTFTRGPNTGELFF. The DNA for the CDR3 is TGTGCCAGCACCTTCACCAGGGGCCCGAACACCGGGGAGCTGTTTTTT. The full variable domain, its missing parts supplied by reference TRBV7-8 and TRBJ2-2, is GAGVSQSPRYKVAKRGQDVALRCDPISGHVSLFWYQQALGQGPEFLTYFQNEAQLDKSGLPSDRFFAERPEGSVSTLKIQRTQQEDSAVYLCASTFTRGPNTGELFFGEGSRLTVL.

This clonotype was detected ten times or more. This beta chain is an off-target read within a library intended for alpha chains, so its frequency means little. This chain links TRBV27 with TRBJ1-6; D remains unclear. The CDR3 is 14 residues long. From germline, CDR1 is MNHEY and CDR2 SMNVEV (reference sequence). The CDR3 DNA reads TGTGCGACGCGAGGGAGCTCCTATAATTCACCCCTCCACTTT. Translated, it gives CATRGSSYNSPLHF.

This clonotype was counted at least ten times. This beta chain slipped into a library made for alpha chains as a stray read, so its size is not meaningful. V is TRBV28 and J is TRBJ2-7, with D perhaps being TRBD1 or TRBD2 (6 bases each). V was clipped by 6 bases and J by 7 bases, with 19 bases between them. Germline loops: CDR1 MDHEN, CDR2 SYDVKM. This CDR3 has 14 residues. As DNA, the CDR3 is TGTGCCAGCAGCACGAGGGGGGCGAAGGGAGAGCAGTACTTC. Translating it yields CASSTRGAKGEQYF.

Turning to this clonotype: A much more abundant neighbour one base away suggests this may be a read error. Because it lacks the conserved phenylalanine or tryptophan at the end, this CDR3 is likely a read error. The library was built for alpha chains, so this beta chain is an off-target read and its size means little. The chain is built from TRBV5-1 and TRBJ2-1; TRBD2 matches 7 bases. The CDR3 has 16 residues. V shed 3 bases and J 8 bases; nucleotides not matched to a gene: 14. Germline lookup yields CDR1 SGHRS and CDR2 YFSETQ. The CDR3 sequence is CASSWGPGLGSDEQFS. CDR3 nucleotides: TGCGCCAGCAGCTGGGGCCCCGGACTAGGATCGGATGAGCAGTTCTCC.

Many counts were recorded for this clonotype. Being off target in a library aimed at alpha chains, this beta chain has a size of little meaning. The genes are TRBV28 and TRBJ2-3, with TRBD1 matching over 7 bases. The V and J ends lost 8 bases and 5 bases, in that order; junction bases with no gene match: 10. CDR1 MDHEN and CDR2 SYDVKM come from the germline V gene. The length of the CDR3 is 14 residues. CDR3 bases: TGTGCCAGCGGAAGACAGGGAGAAGGAGATACGCAGTATTTT. It is translated as CASGRQGEGDTQYF.

In its sample, this clonotype was seen many times. This beta chain represents an off-target read in a library built for alpha chains; its size is of limited meaning. The chain couples TRBV9 to TRBJ2-2, with no clear D. Germline-derived CDR1 and CDR2 are SGDLS and YYNGEE. Between the trimmed V and J ends, which lost 2 bases and 4 bases, there was a span of 15 bases. The CDR3 length is 16 residues. CDR3 amino acids: CASSVAGGGRTGELFF. CDR3 DNA: TGTGCCAGCAGCGTGGCCGGCGGCGGACGCACCGGGGAGCTGTTTTTT.

This clonotype was recorded many times. This beta chain was picked up by a library intended for alpha chains and is off target, so its count carries little meaning. The rearrangement uses TRBV2 and TRBJ1-5, with 8 bases matching TRBD1. The CDR3 is made up of 16 amino acids. The V segment lost 2 bases and the J segment 2 bases; nucleotides outside the gene matches: 5. Germline CDR1 SNHLY, CDR2 FYNNEI. CDR3 nucleotides: TGTGCCAGCAGTGAAAGGGCAGGGGGCCGCAATCAGCCCCAGCATTTT. This sequence encodes CASSERAGGRNQPQHF.

In this sample, this clonotype turned up many times. In a library made to pick up alpha chains, this beta chain is a stray read with a size that means little. The chain uses TRBV7-9 and TRBJ2-2, with 14 nucleotides matching TRBD2. Trimming at V came to 4 bases and at J to 7 bases, leaving 11 bases not matched to a gene. This CDR3 is built from 18 residues. Germline CDR1 is SEHNR and CDR2 is FQNEAQ (reference sequence). CDR3 DNA: TGTGCCAGCAGCTCCCAGACTAGCGGGAGGGCCGAGGACGGGGAGCTGTTTTTT. Its translation is CASSSQTSGRAEDGELFF.

This clonotype appeared many times. Since the library was made to target alpha chains, this beta chain is a stray read and its abundance is not meaningful. The rearrangement links TRBV18 to TRBJ2-4, with D perhaps matching TRBD1 (5 bases). The V end was cut by 4 bases, the J end by 2 bases, with 6 bases between. Germline V gene lookup returns CDR1 KGHSH and CDR2 LQKENI. This CDR3 has 13 residues. Here the CDR3 DNA reads TGTGCCAGCTCACAGGGGACCAAAAACATTCAGTACTTC. This gives the protein CASSQGTKNIQYF.

Ten or more counts support this clonotype. Since it is a stray read in a library aimed at alpha chains, this beta chain has a size that is not meaningful. The chain is built from TRBV27 and TRBJ1-1; D ambiguous. The CDR3 runs to 12 residues. Germline V gene lookup returns CDR1 MNHEY and CDR2 SMNVEV (reference sequence). Trimming cost V 3 bases and J 2 bases, with 4 bases left between them. The CDR3 protein is CASSFVNTEAFF. CDR3 sequence (DNA): TGTGCCAGCAGTTTTGTAAACACTGAAGCTTTCTTT.

This clonotype counts as medium-sized (0.01 to 0.1%). Since it is a stray read in a library aimed at alpha chains, this beta chain has a size that is not meaningful. The chain links TRBV11-2 to TRBJ1-6; D is unresolved. The CDR3 runs to 12 residues. Trimming pared 0 bases from V and 11 bases from J, leaving 5 bases between. Germline CDR1 SGHAT, CDR2 FQNNGV. The chain's CDR3 is CASSLEVTPLHF. Written as DNA, the CDR3 is TGTGCCAGCAGCTTAGAAGTGACACCCCTCCACTTT.

By share of the sample, this clonotype is medium-sized. Since it is a stray read in a library aimed at alpha chains, this beta chain has a size that is not meaningful. The genes are TRBV7-9 and TRBJ2-5; 11 nucleotides line up with TRBD2. The CDR3 spans 14 residues. V gave up 5 bases and J gave up 9 bases; unmatched junction bases: 8. Germline V gives CDR1 SEHNR, CDR2 FQNEAQ (reference sequence). The CDR3 is CASSAGTSGWAQYF. CDR3 DNA: TGTGCCAGCAGCGCCGGGACTAGCGGATGGGCCCAGTACTTC.

Ten or more counts support this clonotype. For a library built for alpha chains, this beta chain is a stray read; little rests on its size. V and J are TRBV11-2 and TRBJ2-7; 8 bases fit TRBD2. V shed 1 base, J shed 3 bases, and the junction held 8 bases outside the gene matches. This CDR3 region has 16 residues. Germline V gives CDR1 SGHAT, CDR2 FQNNGV. The CDR3 DNA is TGTGCCAGCAGCTTAGGGACTAGCCGCCCCAACTACGAGCAGTACTTC. Its protein product is CASSLGTSRPNYEQYF.

This clonotype is classed as medium-sized. This beta chain lies outside the target of a library built for alpha chains; its clone size means little. This rearrangement joins TRBV5-1 to TRBJ2-3; 11 nucleotides align to TRBD2. Looked up from germline, CDR1 is SGHRS and CDR2 is YFSETQ. This CDR3 is 18 amino acids long. V was pared by 3 bases and J by 0 bases, with 9 bases of the junction left unmatched. CDR3 sequence reads: CASSSLTSGAPSTDTQYF. For the CDR3, the DNA is TGCGCCAGCAGCTCCCTGACTAGCGGGGCCCCTAGCACAGATACGCAGTATTTT.